The 27 T cell receptor beta chains listed next were all sequenced from one sample in a study of cytomegalovirus exposure and HLA in healthy donors. PCR used 60 Vbeta primers and 13 Jbeta primers. Only in-frame clones appear in the TCRdb table, and some are missing; sequencing was by immunoSEQ multiplex PCR. Of about 140,000 clones listed, around three quarters are singletons. Sequenced material: PBMCs. These receptor sequences come from a woman between 40 and 50 years old in good health and CMV-seronegative.

J is TRBJ1-2 and V is TRBV5-1, with 7 nucleotides matching TRBD1. The germline V gene encodes CDR1 SGHRS and CDR2 YFSETQ. After removal of 4 bases from V and 4 bases from J, the junction contained 13 bases not matched to a gene. This CDR3 contains 16 residues. The CDR3: CASSQGQVGGGYGYTF. The DNA for the CDR3 is TGCGCCAGCAGCCAAGGACAGGTCGGGGGCGGCTATGGCTACACCTTC. Drawing the rest from reference TRBV5-1 and TRBJ1-2, the complete variable domain is KAGVTQTPRYLIKTRGQQVTLSCSPISGHRSVSWYQQTPGQGLQFLFEYFSETQRNKGNFPGRFSGRQFSNSRSEMNVSTLELGDSALYLCASSQGQVGGGYGYTFGSGTRLTVV.

The chain has TRBV30 and TRBJ1-5; D call uncertain. The V and J ends lost 2 bases and 0 bases respectively, with 5 bases between them. Looked up from germline, CDR1 is GTSNPN and CDR2 is SVGIG (reference sequence). The CDR3 contains 13 residues. The CDR3 loop reads CAWSTDSNQPQHF. The CDR3 region has the DNA TGTGCCTGGAGTACAGATAGCAATCAGCCCCAGCATTTT.

The chain joins TRBV5-6 to TRBJ1-1; 7 bases are shared with TRBD1. This CDR3 region has 16 residues. Unmatched junction bases numbered 7, after V lost 1 base and J lost 1 base. From germline, CDR1 is SGHDT and CDR2 YYEEEE. The CDR3 region has the DNA TGTGCCAGCAGCTTGTATACCGGGACAGAGAACACTGAAGCTTTCTTT. Its protein product is CASSLYTGTENTEAFF.

J is TRBJ2-5 and V is TRBV2; the match to TRBD1 covers 10 bases. With V trimmed by 6 bases and J by 4 bases, 8 bases remained unmatched. Germline V gene sequence: CDR1 SNHLY, CDR2 FYNNEI. This CDR3 comprises 15 residues. CDR3 protein: CASRGGQGLGETQYF. The CDR3 bases are TGTGCCAGCAGGGGGGGACAGGGGTTGGGAGAGACCCAGTACTTC.

This clone was found once. V usage is TRBV7-9 and J usage is TRBJ2-7; 7 bases map to TRBD2. CDR1 is SEHNR, CDR2 FQNEAQ, per germline (reference sequence). CDR3 length: 14 amino acids. The ends lost 0 bases at V and 4 bases at J; junction bases unmatched: 3. For the CDR3, the DNA is TGTGCCAGCAGCTTAGCCGCGGGGGTTTACGAGCAGTACTTC. Translation: CASSLAAGVYEQYF.

This chain joins TRBV14 and TRBJ2-5, with 7 positions matching TRBD2. The DNA end favors TRBJ2-7, so the J call may be wrong. Looked up from germline, CDR1 is SGHDN and CDR2 is FVKESK. The CDR3 length is 15 residues. This CDR3 reads CASSRGRPPAYEQYF. In nucleotides, the CDR3 is TGTGCCAGCAGCCGCGGGAGACCCCCAGCCTACGAGCAGTACTTC.

The chain recombines TRBV5-6 with TRBJ2-3; 10 nucleotides agree with TRBD2. Germline CDR1 reads SGHDT; CDR2 reads YYEEEE. This CDR3 has 19 amino acids. V trimming: 3 bases; J trimming: 0 bases; junction bases outside the gene matches: 13. For the CDR3, the DNA is TGTGCCAGCAGCTACGGGGTAGGAAGCGGGGGGGCCAGCACAGATACGCAGTATTTT. This sequence encodes CASSYGVGSGGASTDTQYF.

This chain uses TRBV5-6 with TRBJ1-5, with 7 bases fitting TRBD1. The CDR3 consists of 14 residues. Germline V gene sequence: CDR1 SGHDT, CDR2 YYEEEE. The V segment lost 3 bases and the J segment 2 bases; nucleotides outside the gene matches: 2. The CDR3 DNA reads TGTGCCAGCAGCTCAGACAGGGGCAATCAGCCCCAGCATTTT. It specifies CASSSDRGNQPQHF.

The CDR3 here is CAWSVKGTAIVNRYF. The CDR3 bases are TGTGCCTGGAGTGTTAAGGGGACAGCAATTGTTAACCGGTATTTT. This chain links TRBV30 with TRBJ2-3; 7 bases map to TRBD1. Trimming at V came to 0 bases and at J to 14 bases, leaving 17 bases not matched to a gene. The germline V gene encodes CDR1 GTSNPN and CDR2 SVGIG (reference sequence). The CDR3 loop spans 15 amino acids.

The V and J genes are TRBV5-1 and TRBJ2-1; D gene ambiguous. The CDR3 has 15 residues. V lost 1 base and J lost 4, with 12 bases in between. Germline CDR1 SGHRS, CDR2 YFSETQ. The CDR3 nucleotides are TGCGCCAGCAGCTTGTCCGATCCCCTATACAATGAGCAGTTCTTC. Translated, it gives CASSLSDPLYNEQFF.

This clone was recorded a few times. V and J are TRBV25-1 and TRBJ1-2; TRBD1 aligns across 7 bases. Losses at the gene ends were 5 bases for V and 8 bases for J; bases not matched to a gene: 11. The CDR3 contains 14 residues. Looked up from germline, CDR1 is MGHDK and CDR2 is SYGVNS. As DNA, the CDR3 is TGTGCCAGCAGTAACCTCGGACAGGCTCACGGCTACACCTTC. The encoded protein is CASSNLGQAHGYTF.

The V and J genes are TRBV10-3 and TRBJ1-1, with 7 bases identical to TRBD1. CDR3 length: 13 residues. V lost 8 bases, J lost 1 base, and 4 bases stayed unmatched. The germline V gene has CDR1 ENHRY and CDR2 SYGVKD. In DNA, the CDR3 is TGTGCCATCGGGGACAGTGCGAACACTGAAGCTTTCTTT. Translating it yields CAIGDSANTEAFF.

The chain has TRBV30 and TRBJ1-1; D gene ambiguous. The CDR3 is made up of 10 amino acids. The germline V gene encodes CDR1 GTSNPN and CDR2 SVGIG (reference sequence). Trimming took off 5 bases at V and 10 bases at J, with 11 bases between the two ends. The CDR3 sequence is CAWEGVRAFF. The CDR3 region has the DNA TGTGCCTGGGAGGGAGTGAGAGCTTTCTTT.

This clone appeared a few times. DNA of the CDR3: TGTGCCAGCAGTCGGACCACAGGGAATTCACCCCTCCACTTT. The encoded protein is CASSRTTGNSPLHF. This rearrangement joins TRBV5-4 to TRBJ1-6; a weak D match, TRBD1 (6 bases). V was shortened by 5 bases and J by 7 bases, with 13 bases between the two germline ends. The CDR3 contains 14 residues. Germline CDR1 reads SGHNT; CDR2 reads YYREEE (reference sequence).

The V gene is TRBV25-1, the J gene TRBJ1-1; D possibly corresponds to TRBD1 (5 bases). The CDR3 totals 15 residues. Per germline, CDR1 MGHDK and CDR2 SYGVNS. Trimming stripped 2 bases from V and 5 bases from J, with 15 bases between. The DNA of the CDR3 is TGTGCCAGCAGTGAAACTGACAGAGATGGAACTGAAGCTTTCTTT. Translating gives CASSETDRDGTEAFF.

CDR3 sequence reads: CASSPPVAGAPNEQFF. CDR3 bases: TGTGCCAGCTCACCACCAGTAGCGGGGGCCCCCAATGAGCAGTTCTTC. This chain uses TRBV18 with TRBJ2-1; 9 bases align to TRBD2. CDR1 and CDR2 (germline): KGHSH, LQKENI. CDR3 size: 16 residues. The V segment lost 0 bases and the J segment 6 bases; nucleotides outside the gene matches: 6.

This chain connects TRBV19 to TRBJ1-2, with 7 bases lining up with TRBD1. With 6 bases clipped from V and 2 bases from J, the junction kept 6 bases outside the gene matches. Germline-derived CDR1 and CDR2 are LNHDA and SQIVND (reference sequence). The CDR3 has 14 residues. This CDR3 reads CASSSQGWNYGYTF. Written as DNA, the CDR3 is TGTGCCAGTAGCTCACAGGGGTGGAACTATGGCTACACCTTC. The variable domain in full, with the rest retrieved from reference TRBV19 and TRBJ1-2, is DGGITQSPKYLFRKEGQNVTLSCEQNLNHDAMYWYRQDPGQGLRLIYYSQIVNDFQKGDIAEGYSVSREKKESFPLTVTSAQKNPTAFYLCASSSQGWNYGYTFGSGTRLTVV.

V and J are TRBV5-1 and TRBJ2-7; 10 bases agree with TRBD1. CDR3 length: 14 amino acids. Germline V lookup: CDR1 SGHRS, CDR2 YFSETQ. Trimming cost V 2 bases and J 7 bases; bases outside gene matches: 6. The CDR3 region is CASSFGTGVEEQYF. The CDR3 coding sequence is TGCGCCAGCAGCTTCGGGACAGGGGTGGAGGAGCAGTACTTC.

V and J are TRBV28 and TRBJ2-3; TRBD2 matches 11 bases. The CDR3 sequence is 16 residues long. J lost 1 base, V lost 5 bases, and 5 bases had no gene match. Germline CDR1 reads MDHEN; CDR2 reads SYDVKM. The CDR3 nucleotides read TGTGCCAGCAGTCTACTAGCGGGAGAGGGCACAGATACGCAGTATTTT. The encoded protein is CASSLLAGEGTDTQYF.

CDR3 loop: CASRQTGQANYGYTF. Written as DNA, the CDR3 is TGCGCCAGCAGGCAAACGGGACAGGCTAACTATGGCTACACCTTC. The chain uses TRBV4-1 and TRBJ1-2; 8 bases fit TRBD1. This CDR3 is built from 15 residues. Germline lookup yields CDR1 MGHRA and CDR2 YSYEKL. Trimming removed 6 bases from V and 0 bases from J; junction bases left unmatched: 6.

The gene calls are TRBV7-6 and TRBJ2-7; weak D call: TRBD1 (6 bases). Trimming took off 4 bases at V and 5 bases at J, with 15 bases between the two ends. Germline V gene lookup returns CDR1 SGHVS and CDR2 FNYEAQ. The CDR3 runs to 14 residues. CDR3 in DNA: TGTGCCAGCAGCTCGCTACAGGGATTCCACGAGCAGTACTTC. Encoded protein: CASSSLQGFHEQYF.

The rearrangement links TRBV5-1 to TRBJ2-7; 8 positions match TRBD1. The CDR3 runs to 15 residues. With V trimmed by 4 bases and J by 2 bases, 8 bases remained unmatched. Germline CDR1 is SGHRS and CDR2 is YFSETQ. CDR3 in DNA: TGCGCCAGCAGCGCCGCAGGGGGCAGGACCTACGAGCAGTACTTC. Encoded protein: CASSAAGGRTYEQYF.

The chain couples TRBV18 to TRBJ1-4; D is ambiguous. V was clipped by 1 base and J by 7 bases, with 13 bases between them. The germline gives CDR1 KGHSH, CDR2 LQKENI. The CDR3 extends over 15 amino acids. The DNA for the CDR3 is TGTGCCAGCTCACCACTTCCGGAGCTGCTTGAAAAACTGTTTTTT. This sequence encodes CASSPLPELLEKLFF.

The V gene is TRBV4-1, the J gene TRBJ2-2, with 9 bases matching TRBD1. This CDR3 has 16 amino acids. The ends lost 3 bases at V and 6 bases at J; junction bases unmatched: 8. The V gene's germline CDR1 is MGHRA and CDR2 YSYEKL. The CDR3 sequence is CASSHPPGQGPGELFF. CDR3 nucleotide sequence: TGCGCCAGCAGCCACCCTCCGGGACAGGGTCCCGGGGAGCTGTTTTTT.

CDR3 sequence: CASSLQSGGYGYTF. In DNA form, the CDR3 reads TGTGCCAGTAGTCTCCAATCAGGGGGCTATGGCTACACCTTC. V and J are TRBV19 and TRBJ1-2; 7 bases align to TRBD1. Germline V gene sequence: CDR1 LNHDA, CDR2 SQIVND (reference sequence). The CDR3 covers 14 residues. With V trimmed by 5 bases and J by 4 bases, 7 bases remained unmatched.

The chain uses TRBV11-3 and TRBJ2-1, with 7 bases matching TRBD1. The length of the CDR3 is 14 residues. The V gene end was trimmed by 6 bases and the J gene end by 6 bases; junction bases not matched to a gene: 8. The germline V gene has CDR1 SGHNT and CDR2 YENEEA. CDR3 DNA sequence: TGTGCCAGCAGTCCTCAACAGGGGCGCAATGAGCAGTTCTTC. As protein: CASSPQQGRNEQFF.

The V call is TRBV6-1, the J call TRBJ2-1, with D uncertain. V was clipped by 1 base and J by 2 bases, with 9 bases between them. The CDR3 has 15 amino acids. Germline values: CDR1 MNHNS, CDR2 SASEGT. The CDR3 region has the DNA TGTGCCAGCAGTGAAGGCAGATTCCCCTACAATGAGCAGTTCTTC. The encoded protein is CASSEGRFPYNEQFF.